A single sample gave rise to the 17 T cell receptor beta chains below, sequenced in a study of cytomegalovirus exposure and HLA in healthy donors. Profiled with immunoSEQ multiplex PCR; TCRdb holds only in-frame clones, not every one. The repertoire holds 250,000 to 300,000 clones, with roughly 90% as singletons. Source material: PBMCs. The receptors derive from a woman aged 18-30 years in good health and CMV-seronegative.

This clone has a single count. The genes are TRBV6-6 and TRBJ1-1; D is unresolved. CDR3 length: 14 residues. Germline CDR1 is MNHNY and CDR2 is SVGAGI (reference sequence). V was trimmed by 6 bases and J by 1 base, leaving 12 bases between them. CDR3 sequence reads: CASSLRGENTEAFF. CDR3 bases: TGTGCCAGCAGCCTCCGGGGAGAGAACACTGAAGCTTTCTTT.

The J gene is TRBJ1-5, the V gene TRBV19; the match to TRBD1 covers 8 bases. The CDR3 is 17 amino acids. The germline gives CDR1 LNHDA, CDR2 SQIVND (reference sequence). The junction had 10 bases not matched to a gene; V was cut back by 3 bases and J by 3 bases. CDR3 sequence (DNA): TGTGCCAGTAGTATTTCTCAGGGGGCGCCTTTCAATCAGCCCCAGCATTTT. Translated, it gives CASSISQGAPFNQPQHF.

V and J are TRBV6-4 and TRBJ1-4; 7 bases agree with TRBD1. V lost 9 bases, J lost 4 bases, and 5 bases stayed unmatched. From germline, CDR1 is MRHNA and CDR2 SNTAGT. This CDR3 has 13 residues. CDR3: CARRQGYNEKLFF. DNA for the CDR3: TGTGCCAGGAGACAGGGATATAATGAAAAACTGTTTTTT.

The rearrangement joins TRBV5-1 to TRBJ2-7, with D perhaps matching TRBD2 (5 bases). CDR3 length: 14 residues. Trimming removed 4 bases from V and 1 base from J, with 12 bases in between. From germline, CDR1 is SGHRS and CDR2 YFSETQ. The CDR3 DNA is TGCGCCAGCAGCGCCACTAGGATTTCCTACGAGCAGTACTTC. Residues: CASSATRISYEQYF. Using reference TRBV5-1 and TRBJ2-7 for the parts outside the CDR3, the full variable domain is KAGVTQTPRYLIKTRGQQVTLSCSPISGHRSVSWYQQTPGQGLQFLFEYFSETQRNKGNFPGRFSGRQFSNSRSEMNVSTLELGDSALYLCASSATRISYEQYFGPGTRLTVT.

The CDR3 coding sequence is TGTGCCAGCAGGGAGGGGCCCGGGACAGGGGGCCTCGGCTACACCTTC. Translated, it gives CASREGPGTGGLGYTF. The genes are TRBV27 and TRBJ1-2; 12 bases are shared with TRBD1. J lost 8 bases, V lost 6 bases, and 13 bases had no gene match. The CDR3 length is 16 residues. Germline-derived CDR1 and CDR2 are MNHEY and SMNVEV (reference sequence).

This chain links TRBV7-2 with TRBJ1-6; D not resolved. The germline CDR1 and CDR2 sequences are SGHTA and FQGNSA. The CDR3 consists of 12 residues. Trimming stripped 1 base from V and 11 bases from J, with 6 bases between. CDR3 loop: CASSLGRAPLHF. Here the CDR3 DNA reads TGTGCCAGCAGCTTAGGTCGGGCACCCCTCCACTTT.

The V gene is TRBV7-9, the J gene TRBJ1-5; 9 nucleotides align to TRBD1. The junction had 6 bases not matched to a gene; V was cut back by 4 bases and J by 8 bases. Germline V lookup: CDR1 SEHNR, CDR2 FQNEAQ (reference sequence). There are 14 residues in the CDR3. In DNA form, the CDR3 reads TGTGCCAGCAGCTCGGGACAGGGCGGAGAGCCCCAGCATTTT. Protein: CASSSGQGGEPQHF.

This rearrangement joins TRBV2 to TRBJ2-2; 7 positions match TRBD1. The CDR3 covers 16 residues. Germline lookup yields CDR1 SNHLY and CDR2 FYNNEI. J was trimmed by 1 base and V by 4 bases; bases with no gene match: 6. The CDR3 loop is CASSGRDRENTGELFF. In nucleotides, the CDR3 is TGTGCCAGCAGTGGCCGGGACAGAGAGAACACCGGGGAGCTGTTTTTT.

This chain joins TRBV28 and TRBJ2-5, with D uncertain. The germline V gene has CDR1 MDHEN and CDR2 SYDVKM. The CDR3 runs to 11 residues. V was pared by 8 bases and J by 2 bases, with 6 bases between. CDR3 sequence reads: CASSSQETQYF. As DNA, the CDR3 is TGTGCCAGCTCGAGTCAAGAGACCCAGTACTTC.

The chain links TRBV7-8 to TRBJ1-5, with D possibly matching TRBD1 (6 bases). The V end was cut by 5 bases, the J end by 6 bases, with 14 bases between. This CDR3 has 14 amino acids. CDR1 is SGHVS, CDR2 FQNEAQ, per germline. CDR3 in amino acids: CASSAQQQGQPQHF. DNA of the CDR3: TGTGCCAGCAGCGCCCAACAACAGGGTCAGCCCCAGCATTTT.

The genes are TRBV4-1 and TRBJ1-2; D not resolved. The CDR3 is 19 residues long. V lost 1 base and J 8 bases, leaving 29 bases between the germline ends. The germline gives CDR1 MGHRA, CDR2 YSYEKL. The CDR3 region has the DNA TGCGCCAGCAGCCAAGTAAGACAAGCCGTGCCCGTACGCCCTTGGGGCTACACCTTC. Residues: CASSQVRQAVPVRPWGYTF.

The chain links TRBV9 to TRBJ2-7, with TRBD1 matching 10 bases. The V and J ends lost 2 bases and 7 bases, in that order; junction bases with no gene match: 6. Germline loops: CDR1 SGDLS, CDR2 YYNGEE. This CDR3 region has 14 residues. The CDR3 is CASSVGTGVIEQYF. The CDR3 nucleotides are TGTGCCAGCAGCGTGGGGACAGGGGTGATAGAGCAGTACTTC.

J is TRBJ1-2 and V is TRBV9; D may be TRBD1 (5 bases). Trimming took off 0 bases at V and 1 base at J, with 7 bases between the two ends. Germline V gives CDR1 SGDLS, CDR2 YYNGEE. CDR3 size: 14 residues. The CDR3 DNA sequence: TGTGCCAGCAGCGTAGAAGACAGTAACTATGGCTACACCTTC. Its translation is CASSVEDSNYGYTF. Full variable domain (missing parts from reference TRBV9 and TRBJ1-2): DSGVTQTPKHLITATGQRVTLRCSPRSGDLSVYWYQQSLDQGLQFLIQYYNGEERAKGNILERFSAQQFPDLHSELNLSSLELGDSALYFCASSVEDSNYGYTFGSGTRLTVV.

J is TRBJ2-7 and V is TRBV5-4; no definite D call. The CDR3 covers 11 residues. Germline CDR1 and CDR2: SGHNT and YYREEE (reference sequence). Trimming pared 1 base from V and 3 bases from J, leaving 2 bases between. The chain's CDR3 is CASSLYYEQYF. The CDR3 bases are TGTGCCAGCAGCTTGTACTACGAGCAGTACTTC.

The chain combines TRBV4-1 with TRBJ2-7, with 7 positions matching TRBD2. This CDR3 comprises 15 residues. V lost 1 base, J lost 4 bases, and 7 bases stayed unmatched. Germline CDR1 and CDR2: MGHRA and YSYEKL. The DNA of the CDR3 is TGCGCCAGCAGCCAAGCTGGCATCGGGGGGTACGAGCAGTACGTC. Its protein is CASSQAGIGGYEQYV.

This chain uses TRBV9 with TRBJ1-1, with D perhaps TRBD1 (5 bases). The V end lost 0 bases, the J end lost 1 base, and 7 bases lay between the germline ends. The CDR3 contains 14 residues. Germline V lookup: CDR1 SGDLS, CDR2 YYNGEE. The CDR3 loop reads CASSVDQGNTEAFF. Here the CDR3 DNA reads TGTGCCAGCAGCGTAGATCAGGGGAACACTGAAGCTTTCTTT.

The J gene is TRBJ1-4, the V gene TRBV6-1; D is ambiguous. Germline V gives CDR1 MNHNS, CDR2 SASEGT. Trimming took 0 bases from V and 6 from J, leaving 20 bases between them. This CDR3 region has 18 residues. The CDR3 DNA sequence: TGTGCCAGCAGTGAAGCTCGGACTTTGAAGTTCGCGGATGAAAAACTGTTTTTT. Translated: CASSEARTLKFADEKLFF.